These 7 T cell receptor beta chains were all obtained from the same sample, sequenced in a study of shared clonotypes between healthy human individuals. Assay: immunoSEQ multiplex PCR; the TCRdb copy retains only in-frame clones and omits some. Of 1,100,000 or so clones in the sample, 70% to 80% are singletons; the top ten hold about 0.52%. The specimen was memory CD4+ T cells from PBMCs. The subset is: CD45RA-negative fraction. The receptors come from a man between 18 and 29 years old in good health. Some clones in this sample may be carry-over from other donors' samples.

The CDR3 sequence is CASTPGRSNEKLFF. CDR3 sequence (DNA): TGTGCCAGCACCCCTGGCAGATCTAATGAAAAACTGTTTTTT. The rearrangement joins TRBV25-1 to TRBJ1-4; D gene ambiguous. The CDR3 is made up of 14 amino acids. The ends were cut back, 7 bases at V and 3 bases at J, with 12 bases in the middle. CDR1 is MGHDK and CDR2 is SYGVNS in the germline V gene.

V and J are TRBV4-1 and TRBJ2-1; 12 bases agree with TRBD1. CDR3 length equals 18 residues. V shed 0 bases, J shed 6 bases, and the junction held 9 bases outside the gene matches. Germline V gives CDR1 MGHRA, CDR2 YSYEKL. The CDR3 loop reads CASSQDGGQGARGNEQFF. In DNA, the CDR3 is TGCGCCAGCAGCCAAGATGGGGGACAGGGGGCGCGGGGCAATGAGCAGTTCTTC.

A word on this clone: Other DNA sequences in this specimen translate into the identical CDR3. The J gene is TRBJ1-1, the V gene TRBV6-6, with a possible D match to TRBD1 (5 bases). V dropped 0 bases and J dropped 6 bases, with 8 bases sitting between them. This CDR3 has 13 amino acids. From germline, CDR1 is MNHNY and CDR2 SVGAGI (reference sequence). The CDR3 DNA reads TGTGCCAGCAGTTACTCTAGGGGATCTGAAGCTTTCTTT. Translation: CASSYSRGSEAFF.

This chain joins TRBV15 and TRBJ2-7, with 8 bases that match TRBD1. The CDR3 sequence is 17 residues long. J was trimmed by 2 bases and V by 0 bases; bases with no gene match: 9. Germline V gene lookup returns CDR1 LNHNV and CDR2 YYDKDF (reference sequence). The DNA for the CDR3 is TGTGCCACCAGCAGAGATAGTCTGGGACAGGCTACCTACGAGCAGTACTTC. Protein sequence: CATSRDSLGQATYEQYF.

This chain uses TRBV27 with TRBJ2-2, with D unresolved. With 0 bases removed from V and 1 base from J, the gap between germline ends came to 3 bases. The length of the CDR3 is 14 residues. Germline V lookup: CDR1 MNHEY, CDR2 SMNVEV (reference sequence). CDR3 sequence (DNA): TGTGCCAGCAGTTTATCCGGGAACACCGGGGAGCTGTTTTTT. Its protein is CASSLSGNTGELFF.

This clone was observed a single time. The J gene is TRBJ1-6, the V gene TRBV28, with a weak D call TRBD1 (5 bases). CDR3 length equals 16 residues. The V end lost 1 base, the J end lost 7 bases, and 14 bases lay between the germline ends. Germline assignment: CDR1 MDHEN and CDR2 SYDVKM. This chain's CDR3 is CASSLLMMGRNSPLHF. CDR3 in DNA: TGTGCCAGCAGTTTATTGATGATGGGACGGAATTCACCCCTCCACTTT. The whole variable domain, remainder taken from reference TRBV28 and TRBJ1-6, is DVKVTQSSRYLVKRTGEKVFLECVQDMDHENMFWYRQDPGLGLRLIYFSYDVKMKEKGDIPEGYSVSREKKERFSLILESASTNQTSMYLCASSLLMMGRNSPLHFGNGTRLTVT.

The sample holds one count of this clone. The chain has TRBV7-9 and TRBJ2-1, with D perhaps TRBD1 (6 bases). In germline, CDR1 is SEHNR, CDR2 FQNEAQ (reference sequence). There are 14 residues in the CDR3. V shed 5 bases and J shed 1 base, with 9 bases lying between them. The CDR3 loop is CASSLRGSYNEQFF. CDR3 bases: TGTGCCAGCAGCCTCAGGGGATCCTACAATGAGCAGTTCTTC.